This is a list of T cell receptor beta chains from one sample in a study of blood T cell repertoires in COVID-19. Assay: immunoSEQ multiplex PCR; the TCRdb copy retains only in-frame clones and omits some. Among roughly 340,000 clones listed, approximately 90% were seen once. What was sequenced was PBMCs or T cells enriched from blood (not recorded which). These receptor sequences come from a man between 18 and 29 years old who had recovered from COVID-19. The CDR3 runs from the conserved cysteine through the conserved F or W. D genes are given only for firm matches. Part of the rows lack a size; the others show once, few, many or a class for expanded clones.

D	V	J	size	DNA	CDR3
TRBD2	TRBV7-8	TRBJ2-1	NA	TGTGCCAGCAGCTTAGTTTTAGCGGCGGGGGGCCCTGAGCAGTTCTTC	CASSLVLAAGGPEQFF
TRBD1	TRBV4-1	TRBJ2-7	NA	TGCGCCAGCAGCCCGTCAGACAGGGGGCGCGACGAGCAGTACTTC	CASSPSDRGRDEQYF
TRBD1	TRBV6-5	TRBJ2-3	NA	TGTGCCAGCAGGCCGGGACAGGGAGGCACAGATACGCAGTATTTT	CASRPGQGGTDTQYF
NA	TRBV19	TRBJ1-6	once	TGTGCCAGTAGTATGGGGGACTTCTATAATTCACCCCTCCACTTT	CASSMGDFYNSPLHF
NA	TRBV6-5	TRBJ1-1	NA	TGTGCCAGCAGTTACGTGGGGGGAAACACTGAAGCTTTCTTT	CASSYVGGNTEAFF
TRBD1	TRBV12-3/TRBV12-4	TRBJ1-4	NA	TGTGCCAGCACCCAGGACAGGGCACAACTGTTTTTT	CASTQDRAQLFF
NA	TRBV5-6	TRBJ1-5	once	TGTGCCAGCAGCTTGGGACAGTCTAATCAGCCCCAGCATTTT	CASSLGQSNQPQHF
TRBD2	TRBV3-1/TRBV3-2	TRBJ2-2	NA	TGTGCCAGCAGCCAAGAGGGGGGGACCGGGGAGCTGTTTTTT	CASSQEGGTGELFF
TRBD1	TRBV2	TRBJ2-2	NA	TGTGCCAGCAGTGATTGGACAGGGGGAACCGGGGAGCTGTTTTTT	CASSDWTGGTGELFF
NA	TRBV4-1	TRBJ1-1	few	TGCGCCAGCAGCCAAGATTGGAGGTTATATGAAGCTTTCTTT	CASSQDWRLYEAFF
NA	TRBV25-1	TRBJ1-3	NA	TGTGCCAGCAGTGAATATTATGGAAACACCATATATTTT	CASSEYYGNTIYF
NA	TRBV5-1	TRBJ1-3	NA	TGCGCCAGCAGCCCCCGACCGACTTCGAGCTCTGGAAACACCATATATTTT	CASSPRPTSSSGNTIYF
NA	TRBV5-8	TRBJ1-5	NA	TGTGCCAGCAGCTTACGAGGGAACCAGCCCCAGCATTTT	CASSLRGNQPQHF
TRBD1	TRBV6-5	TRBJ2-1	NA	TGTGCCAGCAGTCACAGGGGTAGCTCCTACAATGAGCAGTTCTTC	CASSHRGSSYNEQFF
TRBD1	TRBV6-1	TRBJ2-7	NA	TGTGCCAGCAGTGAAGAGGGGACAGGGGGGGCCTACGAGCAGTACTTC	CASSEEGTGGAYEQYF
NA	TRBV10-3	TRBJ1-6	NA	TGTGCCATCAGTGAGTCGAGCAGGGGTACTGATTCACCCCTCCACTTT	CAISESSRGTDSPLHF
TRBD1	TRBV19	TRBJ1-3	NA	TGTGCCAGTGGTGACAGGGCCTCTGGAAACACCATATATTTT	CASGDRASGNTIYF
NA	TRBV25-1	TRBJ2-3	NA	TGTGCCAGCAGTGAATACAGGGACACAGATACGCAGTATTTT	CASSEYRDTDTQYF
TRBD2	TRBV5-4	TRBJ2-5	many	TGTGCCAGCAGCCCCGGGTGGGGAGGGATGCGGGAGACCCAGTACTTC	CASSPGWGGMRETQYF
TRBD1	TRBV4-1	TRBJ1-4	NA	TGCGCCAGCAGCCAATTGGGGACAGTTAATGAAAAACTGTTTTTT	CASSQLGTVNEKLFF
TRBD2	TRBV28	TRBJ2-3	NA	TGTGCCAGCAGTTTAATTAGCGGGGGGCTAAGCACAGATACGCAGTATTTT	CASSLISGGLSTDTQYF
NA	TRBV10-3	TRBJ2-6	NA	TGTGCCATCAGTGAGTCAACGAGGATCTCTGGGGCCAACGTCCTGACTTTC	CAISESTRISGANVLTF
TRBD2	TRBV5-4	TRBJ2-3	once	TGTGCCAGCAGCTTGAGTCGGATTAGCGGGGAGGATACGCAGTATTTT	CASSLSRISGEDTQYF
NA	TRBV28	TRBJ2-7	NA	TGTGCCAGCAGTTCGGGGGGCGCGGGTAATGACGAGCAGTACTTC	CASSSGGAGNDEQYF
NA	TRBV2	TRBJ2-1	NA	TGTGCCATAAGGGACTCTTACAATGAGCAGTTCTTC	CAIRDSYNEQFF
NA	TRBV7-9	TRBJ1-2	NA	TGTGCCAGCAGCTTATCGCCTAGACCGGGAGCTAACTATGGCTACACCTTC	CASSLSPRPGANYGYTF
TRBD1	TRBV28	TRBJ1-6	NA	TGTGCCAGCAGTCCGGGGGGACAGGGGGGATATAATTCACCCCTCCACTTT	CASSPGGQGGYNSPLHF
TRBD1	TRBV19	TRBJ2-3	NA	TGTGCCAGTAGTAGGACAGGGGGCATTTTCACAGATACGCAGTATTTT	CASSRTGGIFTDTQYF
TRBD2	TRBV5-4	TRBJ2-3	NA	TGTGCCAGCAGCCTAGCGGGAGGGCCTTTGGGAGATACGCAGTATTTT	CASSLAGGPLGDTQYF